A selection of T cell receptor beta chains follows, all from one sample in a study of cytomegalovirus exposure and HLA in healthy donors. TCRdb keeps only in-frame clones here, not all; method: immunoSEQ multiplex PCR. The sample has roughly 130,000 clones; 65% to 90% are singletons. Input material: PBMCs. The receptors were sampled from a man aged 25 to 40 in good health and CMV-seronegative. The CDR3 runs from the conserved cysteine through the conserved F or W. The D gene is left open where the match is weak. Only some rows state a clone size, as once, few, many or a class for expanded clones.

TRBJ2-1	-	-	TRBV7-9	TGTGCCAGCAGCCCCCGGGTAGATTACAATGAGCAGTTCTTC	CASSPRVDYNEQFF
TRBJ2-1	TRBD2	-	TRBV9	TGTGCCAGCAGCGTTCTAAACGGGGGGGCCTCCTCGAATGAGCAGTTCTTC	CASSVLNGGASSNEQFF
TRBJ2-5	-	once	TRBV5-1	TGCGCCAGCAGCGACCCGGGATTTGAGACCCAGTACTTC	CASSDPGFETQYF
TRBJ1-4	-	-	TRBV7-9	TGTGCCAGCAGCTCTATGGGAGGGGAGGTTGAAAAACTGTTTTTT	CASSSMGGEVEKLFF
TRBJ2-2	-	-	TRBV5-4	TGTGCCAGCAGCTTGACAGGGACGACCGGGGAGCTGTTTTTT	CASSLTGTTGELFF
TRBJ1-4	-	-	TRBV5-1	TGCGCCAGCCAAGCCTTCGGGGGTGAAAAACTGTTTTTT	CASQAFGGEKLFF
TRBJ1-5	TRBD1	-	TRBV6-6	TGTGCCACCAGACCGGGACAGGGGTACAATCAGCCCCAGCATTTT	CATRPGQGYNQPQHF
TRBJ1-6	-	-	TRBV7-9	TGTGCCAGCAGCTTAGACGGGGGGCCTGATTCACCCCTCCACTTT	CASSLDGGPDSPLHF
TRBJ2-7	-	-	TRBV7-6	TGTGCCAGCAGCTCACTAAACAACAGGGACGAGCAGTACTTC	CASSSLNNRDEQYF
TRBJ2-6	-	once	TRBV2	TGTGCCAGCAGTCCACGGGGGGCTGGTGGGGCCAACGTCCTGACTTTC	CASSPRGAGGANVLTF
TRBJ1-6	-	-	TRBV28	TGTGCCAGCAGTTTTCAGGGCAGGGGCGGCTATAATTCACCCCTCCACTTT	CASSFQGRGGYNSPLHF
TRBJ1-6	TRBD1	few	TRBV9	TGTGCCAGCAGCCCACGACAGGGTAGTAATTCACCCCTCCACTTT	CASSPRQGSNSPLHF
TRBJ1-2	TRBD1	once	TRBV19	TGTGCCAGTCGAGACAGGGCCTACTATGGCTACACCTTC	CASRDRAYYGYTF
TRBJ1-6	TRBD1	-	TRBV19	TGTGCCAGTAGCACAGGGGGGGTTTATAATTCACCCCTCCACTTT	CASSTGGVYNSPLHF
TRBJ1-4	TRBD1	-	TRBV7-9	TGTGCCAGCAGCTTAGCAGGGGGCCCGGCAACTAATGAAAAACTGTTTTTT	CASSLAGGPATNEKLFF
TRBJ2-3	TRBD2	-	TRBV6-4	TGTGCCAGCAGTGACAGCGGGGGCCCAGATACGCAGTATTTT	CASSDSGGPDTQYF
TRBJ2-3	-	-	TRBV5-1	TGCGCCAGCAGCCTGGTGGGCCAGGATACGCAGTATTTT	CASSLVGQDTQYF
TRBJ2-3	-	-	TRBV7-9	TGTGCCAGCAGCTTAGGTAGCGGACACACAGATACGCAGTATTTT	CASSLGSGHTDTQYF
TRBJ2-7	-	-	TRBV6-5	TGTGCCAGCAGTTACCAGCCGGGGGTGGGCGAGCAGTACTTC	CASSYQPGVGEQYF
TRBJ2-7	TRBD2	-	TRBV5-4	TGTGCCAGCAGCTTGGCGCGGGGGATGAACGAGCAGTACTTC	CASSLARGMNEQYF
TRBJ2-7	TRBD1	-	TRBV15	TGTGCCACCAGTAAAGGACAGGGGAGCTCCTACGAGCAGTACTTC	CATSKGQGSSYEQYF
TRBJ2-7	-	-	TRBV2	TGTGCCAGCAGTACGCCGACAGTCTCCTACGAGCAGTACTTC	CASSTPTVSYEQYF
TRBJ2-3	TRBD2	-	TRBV4-3	TGCGCCAGCAGCCAAGGTCCTAGCGGGGGGGTGGATACGCAGTATTTT	CASSQGPSGGVDTQYF
TRBJ1-1	TRBD1	-	TRBV11-2	TGTGCCAGCAGCTTACGTGCCTCAGGGGGCGCGGACACTGAAGCTTTCTTT	CASSLRASGGADTEAFF
TRBJ1-1	-	-	TRBV28	TGTGCCAGCAGTTTTCGGGGGGGGGCCACTGAAGCTTTCTTT	CASSFRGGATEAFF
TRBJ2-5	TRBD2	-	TRBV9	TGTGCCAGCAGCACCCAAGCCGGGACTAGCGGGCTTCAAGAGACCCAGTACTTC	CASSTQAGTSGLQETQYF
TRBJ2-6	-	once	TRBV18	TGTGCCAGCTCACCGTCCAATCGGGGCTCTGGGGCCAACGTCCTGACTTTC	CASSPSNRGSGANVLTF
TRBJ1-1	-	once	TRBV5-1	TGCGCCAGCAGCCCCGGGTTAACTGAAGCTTTCTTT	CASSPGLTEAFF
TRBJ2-2	TRBD2	-	TRBV18	TGTGCCAGCTCACCGACTAGCGGGGGCGCGACCACCGGGGAGCTGTTTTTT	CASSPTSGGATTGELFF
TRBJ2-5	-	-	TRBV7-2	TGTGCCAGCAGCCGGGGACCGGCGGAGGGGGAGACCCAGTACTTC	CASSRGPAEGETQYF
TRBJ1-2	-	-	TRBV2	TGTGCCAGCAGCGAGCCGCTGAATGGCTACACCTTC	CASSEPLNGYTF
TRBJ2-7	-	-	TRBV2	TGTGCCAGGGGGGCGTTAGGCGAGCAGTACTTC	CARGALGEQYF
TRBJ2-3	-	-	TRBV13	TGTGCCAGCAGCTTATTCCAGGACACCTACACAGATACGCAGTATTTT	CASSLFQDTYTDTQYF
TRBJ2-7	-	-	TRBV5-1	TGCGCCAGCAGCCTCGAGACAGGTAACGGATACGAGCAGTACTTC	CASSLETGNGYEQYF
TRBJ2-1	-	-	TRBV2	TGTGCCAGCAGCAGCCGGGGGGGGACAGGGCTGTACAATGGGCAGTTCTTC	CASSSRGGTGLYNGQFF
TRBJ2-7	-	-	TRBV2	TGTGCCAGCAGTGACCAGGGGTTCCCCGCTGGCGAGCAGTACTTC	CASSDQGFPAGEQYF
TRBJ2-6	TRBD2	-	TRBV19	TGTGCCAGTAGTGGGAGGGGCCCCTCTGGGGCCAACGTCCTGACTTTC	CASSGRGPSGANVLTF
TRBJ2-7	-	-	TRBV5-1	TGCGCCAGCAGCTTGACAGGTGGGGAATCCTACGAGCAGTACTTC	CASSLTGGESYEQYF
TRBJ1-2	-	-	TRBV6-1	TGTGCCAGCAGTCAAACCGAGTATGGCTACACCTTC	CASSQTEYGYTF
TRBJ2-7	TRBD2	-	TRBV5-1	TGCGCCAGCAGCTCTTTCATAGCGGGGGGCAACGAGCAGTACTTC	CASSSFIAGGNEQYF
TRBJ2-1	-	few	TRBV30	TGTGCCTGTCACCAGGGTCAGCAGTTCTTC	CACHQGQQFF
TRBJ1-3	TRBD1	-	TRBV7-9	TGTGCCAGCAGCTTTAGGACAGGGGGAAACACCATATATTTT	CASSFRTGGNTIYF
TRBJ2-1	TRBD2	-	TRBV9	TGTGCCAGCAGTCGACTAGCGGTTCTCCTGAGGAGGAATGAGCAGTTCTTC	CASSRLAVLLRRNEQFF
TRBJ2-7	TRBD1	-	TRBV10-3	TGTGCCATCAGTGAGACCGGGACAGGGGATGAGCAGTACTTC	CAISETGTGDEQYF
TRBJ2-7	TRBD2	-	TRBV9	TGTGCCAGCAGCGCGGATAGTAGCGGGCCCTACGAGCAGTACTTC	CASSADSSGPYEQYF
TRBJ1-5	-	-	TRBV27	TGTGCCAGCAGTCTAAAACAGGGTCCTAGCAATCAGCCCCAGCATTTT	CASSLKQGPSNQPQHF
TRBJ2-5	-	-	TRBV5-6	TGTGCCAGCAGCGTGGGCGGTCAAGAGACCCAGTACTTC	CASSVGGQETQYF
TRBJ2-4	-	-	TRBV15	TGTGCCACCAGCAGAGACCCCCAAGGGGTAGCCAAAAACATTCAGTACTTC	CATSRDPQGVAKNIQYF
TRBJ2-5	TRBD1	-	TRBV5-1	TGCGCCAGCAGCTTGGGGCTTACCGGGACAGGAGAGGCAGAGACCCAGTACTTC	CASSLGLTGTGEAETQYF
TRBJ2-7	-	-	TRBV5-6	TGTGCCAGCAGCGGACGGGACTCGTACGAGCAGTACTTC	CASSGRDSYEQYF